The 31 T cell receptor beta chains listed next were all sequenced from one sample in a study of CD8 T cells in ankylosing spondylitis. TCRdb re-called the 5' RACE reads through MiXCR, storing one row per CDR3 protein. The sample gives about 250,000 distinct CDR3 sequences, 30% to 35% of which show up once; about 4.2% is in the top ten. The specimen sequenced was blood, either unsorted or a sorted T cell fraction (not recorded which). The receptors shown here come from a male donor with ankylosing spondylitis or in good health (not recorded which).

J is TRBJ2-3 and V is TRBV12-3 or TRBV12-4; a possible D gene is TRBD2 (6 bases). This CDR3 region has 13 residues. V shed 1 base and J shed 4 bases, with 6 bases lying between them. DNA of the CDR3: TGTGCCAGCAGTTTAGGGGAGGCAGATACGCAGTATTTT. Translated, it gives CASSLGEADTQYF.

The genes are TRBV7-3 and TRBJ2-1; D remains unclear. Germline V gene sequence: CDR1 SGHTA, CDR2 FQGTGA. The CDR3 contains 13 residues. V lost 1 base, J lost 8 bases, and 9 bases lay in between. The CDR3, as DNA: TGTGCCAGCAGCTTAAGTGTTGCTGATGAGCAGTTCTTC. Translated, it gives CASSLSVADEQFF.

This clonotype showed up just a few times. The rearrangement links TRBV20-1 to TRBJ1-3, with unresolved D. Per the germline V gene, CDR1 is DFQATT and CDR2 is SNEGSKA (reference sequence). The V end lost 8 bases, the J end lost 4 bases, and 18 bases lay between the germline ends. The CDR3 is made up of 14 amino acids. CDR3 residues: CSSYSRVEGNTIYF. As DNA, the CDR3 is TGCAGTTCCTACTCGAGGGTAGAGGGAAACACCATATATTTT.

The V gene is TRBV12-3 or TRBV12-4, the J gene TRBJ2-5; no reliable D call. V lost 4 bases and J lost 5, with 8 bases in between. The CDR3 loop spans 12 amino acids. The CDR3 sequence is CASSWGAETQYF. CDR3 in DNA: TGTGCCAGCAGTTGGGGTGCGGAGACCCAGTACTTC.

This clonotype was seen a handful of times. This chain uses TRBV12-3 or TRBV12-4 with TRBJ2-3; D possibly corresponds to TRBD2 (5 bases). The CDR3 is made up of 13 amino acids. Trimming removed 7 bases from V and 5 bases from J, with 13 bases in between. The CDR3 bases are TGTGCCAGCACCCCGGGGTGGTTAGATACGCAGTATTTT. Protein product: CASTPGWLDTQYF.

The table lists this clonotype with a few counts. The chain is built from TRBV24-1 and TRBJ2-1; 7 nucleotides align to TRBD1. The trim removed 6 bases at V and 4 bases at J, leaving 5 bases unmatched. The CDR3 runs 14 residues. CDR1 and CDR2 (germline): KGHDR, SFDVKD. CDR3 region: CATSPGTAYNEQFF. DNA of the CDR3: TGTGCCACCAGTCCCGGGACAGCTTACAATGAGCAGTTCTTC.

This clonotype was picked up a small number of times. The rearrangement joins TRBV5-1 to TRBJ1-5; no clear D. This CDR3 is built from 13 residues. Per the germline V gene, CDR1 is SGHRS and CDR2 is YFSETQ. Trimming cost V 0 bases and J 6 bases, with 7 bases left between them. The CDR3 DNA reads as TGCGCCAGCAGCTTGGAGGGAAGTCAGCCCCAGCATTTT. This gives the protein CASSLEGSQPQHF.

The chain recombines TRBV12-3 or TRBV12-4 with TRBJ2-5; the D gene is possibly TRBD2 (7 bases). The CDR3 is made up of 16 amino acids. V shed 6 bases and J shed 5 bases, with 22 bases lying between them. This CDR3 reads CASSAAQGRAKETQYF. In nucleotides, the CDR3 is TGTGCCAGCAGCGCGGCCCAGGGGAGGGCGAAGGAGACCCAGTACTTC.

This clonotype was seen just once. The chain joins TRBV11-1 to TRBJ1-1; TRBD1 might be the D (6 bases). V lost 7 bases to trimming and J lost 4 bases, with 19 bases between them. The CDR3 is made up of 15 amino acids. Germline CDR1 and CDR2: SGHAT and FQDESV (reference sequence). The CDR3, as DNA: TGTGCCAGCACTGGTAGTGGGGGGCTGGGCACTGAAGCTTTCTTT. It codes for CASTGSGGLGTEAFF.

This chain links TRBV11-2 with TRBJ2-4; no firm D call. Germline V gene lookup returns CDR1 SGHAT and CDR2 FQNNGV. V was pared by 0 bases and J by 6 bases, with 9 bases between. This CDR3 contains 14 residues. The DNA for the CDR3 is TGTGCCAGCAGCTTAGATCCGGCAGGAAACATTCAGTACTTC. As protein: CASSLDPAGNIQYF.

This chain links TRBV18 with TRBJ1-1; 9 nucleotides match TRBD1. CDR3 length equals 15 residues. V trimming: 5 bases; J trimming: 5 bases; junction bases outside the gene matches: 9. Per germline, CDR1 KGHSH and CDR2 LQKENI. CDR3 protein: CASSTGQGGETEAFF. The DNA of the CDR3 is TGTGCCAGCTCAACGGGACAGGGAGGAGAGACTGAAGCTTTCTTT.

In this sample, this clonotype turned up a few times. The chain uses TRBV6-5 and TRBJ2-2; D is unclear. V shed 2 bases and J shed 2 bases, with 9 bases lying between them. Germline CDR1 MNHEY, CDR2 SVGAGI. The CDR3 has 15 amino acids. The CDR3 nucleotides read TGTGCCAGCAGTTACGGTCCAGATAACACCGGGGAGCTGTTTTTT. It codes for CASSYGPDNTGELFF.

The chain employs TRBV6-1 and TRBJ1-1; D might be TRBD1 (6 bases). V shed 8 bases and J shed 5 bases, with 15 bases lying between them. The CDR3 runs to 13 residues. Germline lookup yields CDR1 MNHNS and CDR2 SASEGT. The DNA for the CDR3 is TGTGCCAGCGAGACAGGCCCTCGGACTGAAGCTTTCTTT. Translated: CASETGPRTEAFF.

The chain employs TRBV7-9 and TRBJ1-5; 8 bases map to TRBD1. The CDR3 extends over 15 amino acids. V dropped 1 base and J dropped 6; count of bases not matched to a gene: 5. Germline lookup yields CDR1 SEHNR and CDR2 FQNEAQ (reference sequence). In DNA form, the CDR3 reads TGTGCCAGCAGCTTAGACGGACAGGGTTTTCAGCCCCAGCATTTT. The encoded protein is CASSLDGQGFQPQHF.

This clonotype was detected only a few times. The CDR3 bases are TGTGCCATCAGGGCAGGGTCGGGGGAAGAGACCCAGTACTTC. Its translation: CAIRAGSGEETQYF. The chain joins TRBV10-3 to TRBJ2-5; weak D call: TRBD2 (6 bases). CDR3 length: 14 amino acids. Germline V gene lookup returns CDR1 ENHRY and CDR2 SYGVKD. The germline V and J ends were trimmed by 6 bases and 3 bases, with 14 bases remaining between them.

This sequence joins TRBV7-2 and TRBJ2-7; D is perhaps TRBD1 (6 bases). This CDR3 spans 16 amino acids. The germline gives CDR1 SGHTA, CDR2 FQGNSA. Trimming stripped 1 base from V and 0 bases from J, with 13 bases between. The CDR3 nucleotides are TGTGCCAGCAGCTTAGATGGGGCAGGGGCCTCCTACGAGCAGTACTTC. Its protein is CASSLDGAGASYEQYF.

This clonotype came up a few times. This rearrangement joins TRBV6-1 to TRBJ2-5; 9 bases match TRBD2. Trimming at V came to 6 bases and at J to 2 bases, leaving 7 bases not matched to a gene. This CDR3 is built from 15 residues. CDR1 and CDR2 (germline): MNHNS, SASEGT. The CDR3 sequence is CASRPRLAAQETQYF. The CDR3 region has the DNA TGTGCCAGCAGACCACGACTAGCGGCACAAGAGACCCAGTACTTC.

This clonotype was found a few times. The chain combines TRBV5-5 with TRBJ2-1, with 9 positions matching TRBD1. CDR3 length equals 15 residues. Germline loops: CDR1 SGHKS, CDR2 YYEKEE (reference sequence). The trim removed 1 base at V and 9 bases at J, leaving 8 bases unmatched. CDR3 nucleotides: TGTGCCAGCAGCTTGTTGGGACAGGGAATTTTTGAGCAGTTCTTC. Residues: CASSLLGQGIFEQFF.

V and J are TRBV12-3 or TRBV12-4 and TRBJ1-2, with 7 bases aligning to TRBD1. Unmatched junction bases numbered 11, after V lost 7 bases and J lost 6 bases. CDR3 length equals 14 residues. For the CDR3, the DNA is TGTGCCAGCACCCAAACAGGGGTTTCGGATGGCTACACCTTC. The encoded protein is CASTQTGVSDGYTF.

The V and J genes are TRBV30 and TRBJ2-1; D is ambiguous. Trimming cost V 0 bases and J 5 bases, with 14 bases left between them. The V gene's germline CDR1 is GTSNPN and CDR2 SVGIG (reference sequence). This CDR3 contains 15 residues. DNA of the CDR3: TGTGCCTGGAGTGTACCGGTGGTCCTCAACAATGAGCAGTTCTTC. It translates to CAWSVPVVLNNEQFF.

This clonotype was counted between two and nine times. The chain couples TRBV24-1 to TRBJ2-5; the D is unclear. CDR3 length: 14 residues. The ends were cut back, 3 bases at V and 0 bases at J, with 7 bases in the middle. CDR1 KGHDR and CDR2 SFDVKD come from the germline V gene. The CDR3 DNA reads as TGTGCCACCAGTGATCGATGGTACCAAGAGACCCAGTACTTC. This encodes CATSDRWYQETQYF.

This chain links TRBV10-2 with TRBJ2-5; the match to TRBD1 covers 7 bases. This CDR3 spans 12 amino acids. The V gene end was trimmed by 6 bases and the J gene end by 5 bases; junction bases not matched to a gene: 3. Germline V lookup: CDR1 WSHSY, CDR2 SAAADI. The CDR3 DNA follows: TGCGCCAGCAGGGACAGGTTGGAGACCCAGTACTTC. Translation: CASRDRLETQYF.

This clonotype has just a few counts. The gene calls are TRBV29-1 and TRBJ1-5; D call uncertain. This CDR3 comprises 10 residues. Germline V CDR1 and CDR2: SQVTM, ANQGSEA. CDR3 nucleotide sequence: TGCTTTGGATGGAATCAGCCCCAGCATTTT. Residues: CFGWNQPQHF.

This sequence joins TRBV5-1 and TRBJ2-2; perhaps TRBD1 as D (5 bases). Germline V gives CDR1 SGHRS, CDR2 YFSETQ. The CDR3 consists of 14 residues. V was clipped by 7 bases and J by 2 bases, with 12 bases between them. The CDR3 coding sequence is TGCGCCAGCGGACGACAGTATAACACCGGGGAGCTGTTTTTT. It is translated as CASGRQYNTGELFF.

The rearrangement uses TRBV5-6 and TRBJ2-7; D might be TRBD1 or TRBD2, each matching 5 bases. Per germline, CDR1 SGHDT and CDR2 YYEEEE. V was pared by 5 bases and J by 4 bases, with 16 bases between. The CDR3 is 14 amino acids. The CDR3 spells CASRSGTLRYEQYF. The CDR3, as DNA: TGTGCCAGCAGATCCGGGACCCTACGATACGAGCAGTACTTC.

The genes are TRBV12-3 or TRBV12-4 and TRBJ2-5; 12 bases map to TRBD2. CDR3 size: 17 residues. V shed 2 bases, J shed 2 bases, and the junction held 6 bases outside the gene matches. The CDR3 region is CASSLWLAGGVQETQYF. For the CDR3, the DNA is TGTGCCAGCAGTTTATGGCTAGCGGGAGGGGTACAAGAGACCCAGTACTTC.

CDR3 nucleotides: TGTGCCAGCAGCCCAAGGACAAGCGCTGAAGCTTTCTTT. This encodes CASSPRTSAEAFF. The J gene is TRBJ1-1, the V gene TRBV7-2; tentatively, D is TRBD1 (5 bases). CDR1 and CDR2 (germline): SGHTA, FQGNSA. This CDR3 contains 13 residues. V lost 5 bases and J 6 bases, leaving 13 bases between the germline ends.

There are a few counts of this clonotype. The chain is built from TRBV20-1 and TRBJ1-2, with a possible D match to TRBD1 (5 bases). Trimming pared 5 bases from V and 4 bases from J, leaving 14 bases between. The V gene's germline CDR1 is DFQATT and CDR2 SNEGSKA (reference sequence). The CDR3 totals 13 residues. The CDR3 DNA sequence: TGCAGTGCTTACCTTGCCGGGGCCTATGGCTACACCTTC. This codes for CSAYLAGAYGYTF.

This clonotype was observed a few times. This chain's CDR3 is CASGDGTYEQYF. As DNA, the CDR3 is TGTGCCAGCGGGGACGGGACCTACGAGCAGTACTTC. V is TRBV7-6 and J is TRBJ2-7; D tentatively reads TRBD1 or TRBD2 (5 bases each). Germline V gene sequence: CDR1 SGHVS, CDR2 FNYEAQ. The germline V and J ends were trimmed by 8 bases and 2 bases, with 10 bases remaining between them. This CDR3 contains 12 residues.

This clonotype was seen a handful of times. The chain joins TRBV5-6 to TRBJ2-7; tentatively, D is TRBD2 (7 bases). The ends were cut back, 5 bases at V and 5 bases at J, with 17 bases in the middle. CDR1 is SGHDT, CDR2 YYEEEE, per germline. CDR3 length: 14 residues. The CDR3 DNA is TGTGCCAGCAGACGGTTCGGGGGGCGGAACGAGCAGTACTTC. This gives the protein CASRRFGGRNEQYF.

This clonotype has a handful of counts. The V gene is TRBV29-1, the J gene TRBJ2-1; a weak D match, TRBD2 (5 bases). This CDR3 is 14 amino acids long. CDR1 SQVTM and CDR2 ANQGSEA come from the germline V gene. V dropped 1 base and J dropped 7 bases, with 14 bases sitting between them. CDR3 sequence (DNA): TGCAGCGTTGAAGGATTCGAGGGTGATAATGAGCAGTTCTTC. Translation: CSVEGFEGDNEQFF.